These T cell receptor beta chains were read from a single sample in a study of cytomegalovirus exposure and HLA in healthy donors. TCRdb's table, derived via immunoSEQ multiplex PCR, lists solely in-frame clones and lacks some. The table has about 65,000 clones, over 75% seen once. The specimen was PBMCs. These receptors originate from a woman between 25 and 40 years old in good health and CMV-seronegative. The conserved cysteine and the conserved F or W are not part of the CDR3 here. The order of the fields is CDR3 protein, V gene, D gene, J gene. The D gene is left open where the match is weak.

CDR3: AISAGTSGIKETQY
V: TRBV10-3
D: TRBD2
J: TRBJ2-5

CDR3: ASSQDTGLAGGQETQY
V: TRBV4-1
D: TRBD2
J: TRBJ2-5

CDR3: ASSLDSALGNTIY
V: TRBV6-6
D: .
J: TRBJ1-3

CDR3: ASSRYDRAEDEQY
V: TRBV18
D: TRBD1
J: TRBJ2-7

CDR3: ASRQGAFSYEQY
V: TRBV6-5
D: TRBD1
J: TRBJ2-7

CDR3: ASSLNGGSSYEQY
V: TRBV5-1
D: .
J: TRBJ2-7

CDR3: ASSFRDSEQETQY
V: TRBV9
D: TRBD1
J: TRBJ2-5

CDR3: ASSTPAGTGNEQF
V: TRBV11-2
D: .
J: TRBJ2-1

CDR3: ASSTSTGSYEQY
V: TRBV7-2
D: .
J: TRBJ2-7

CDR3: SVLQGGEHYYEQY
V: TRBV29-1
D: .
J: TRBJ2-7

CDR3: SVARRTSGRGYEQY
V: TRBV29-1
D: TRBD2
J: TRBJ2-7

CDR3: ASTFAGTEAF
V: TRBV5-4
D: .
J: TRBJ1-1

CDR3: ASSFAGSRYEQY
V: TRBV6-5
D: .
J: TRBJ2-7

CDR3: ASSPRGGNTEAF
V: TRBV9
D: .
J: TRBJ1-1

CDR3: ASSLGPGTVYQETQY
V: TRBV5-1
D: TRBD1
J: TRBJ2-5

CDR3: AWSWLAGRSGELF
V: TRBV30
D: TRBD2
J: TRBJ2-2

CDR3: ASRTGVLNTGELF
V: TRBV2
D: TRBD1
J: TRBJ2-2

CDR3: ASSLIRGISYNSPLH
V: TRBV28
D: .
J: TRBJ1-6

CDR3: ASSALLAGTDTQY
V: TRBV2
D: TRBD2
J: TRBJ2-3

CDR3: ASSSIQGMSEAF
V: TRBV28
D: .
J: TRBJ1-1

CDR3: ASVGGGSYEQY
V: TRBV6-5
D: TRBD2
J: TRBJ2-7

CDR3: ASSEVRGNYGYT
V: TRBV2
D: .
J: TRBJ1-2

CDR3: ASRTGTGVYEQY
V: TRBV7-2
D: TRBD1
J: TRBJ2-7

CDR3: ASSYPRGRPNSPLH
V: TRBV7-8
D: .
J: TRBJ1-6

CDR3: ASSGQMNTEAF
V: TRBV27
D: .
J: TRBJ1-1

CDR3: ASSYSTRGDEQY
V: TRBV6-5
D: .
J: TRBJ2-7

CDR3: ASIRDSLNTEAF
V: TRBV6-6
D: TRBD1
J: TRBJ1-1

CDR3: AWSTAGPTAQH
V: TRBV30
D: .
J: TRBJ1-5

CDR3: AWSTGHGNTEAF
V: TRBV30
D: .
J: TRBJ1-1

CDR3: ASSPAGTSSYNEQF
V: TRBV4-1
D: .
J: TRBJ2-1

CDR3: ASSGSGGIYEQY
V: TRBV11-2
D: TRBD2
J: TRBJ2-7

CDR3: ASTGSGSNEF
V: TRBV6-5
D: .
J: TRBJ2-1

CDR3: AWRARQGARNSPLH
V: TRBV30
D: TRBD1
J: TRBJ1-6

CDR3: ASGRGTGYEQY
V: TRBV9
D: .
J: TRBJ2-7

CDR3: ASSLIGFEQY
V: TRBV5-6
D: .
J: TRBJ2-7

CDR3: ATSRAGDGHQPQH
V: TRBV15
D: .
J: TRBJ1-5

CDR3: ASSPMRGGTQY
V: TRBV7-2
D: .
J: TRBJ2-3

CDR3: AWISPGQAVRTGANVLT
V: TRBV30
D: TRBD1
J: TRBJ2-6

CDR3: ASSYPDRPYEQY
V: TRBV5-1
D: .
J: TRBJ2-7

CDR3: ASSESVAGAYYNEQF
V: TRBV2
D: TRBD2
J: TRBJ2-1

CDR3: SVAGLAANTGELF
V: TRBV29-1
D: TRBD2
J: TRBJ2-2

CDR3: ASSGGQGAQDTQY
V: TRBV9
D: TRBD1
J: TRBJ2-3

CDR3: SAYEEDEQF
V: TRBV20-1
D: .
J: TRBJ2-1

CDR3: ASSQTSGSNTGELF
V: TRBV4-1
D: TRBD2
J: TRBJ2-2

CDR3: ASSDSRSPTDTQY
V: TRBV6-4
D: .
J: TRBJ2-3

CDR3: ASSPGPRTYEQY
V: TRBV6-5
D: .
J: TRBJ2-7

CDR3: AGFDTSSYNSPLH
V: TRBV30
D: .
J: TRBJ1-6

CDR3: AWSLVASNEQF
V: TRBV30
D: .
J: TRBJ2-1

CDR3: ASMAPGTGSYEQY
V: TRBV6-1
D: TRBD1
J: TRBJ2-7